The rows below give T cell receptor beta chains drawn from one sample of a study of blood T cell repertoires in COVID-19. Profiling relied on immunoSEQ multiplex PCR, and the TCRdb table lists in-frame clones only, not all of them. Here the sample spans around 320,000 clones, almost 85% being singletons. Sequencing was carried out using peripheral blood. All receptors come from a human donor in a cohort sampled during active COVID-19. The CDR3 runs from the conserved cysteine through the conserved F or W. A D gene is named only where the DNA matches it firmly. Clone sizes are given selectively: once, few, many, or a class where the clone is expanded.

>TRBD1|TRBV9|14|TRBJ2-2|NA
TGTGCCAGCAGGGACAGGGTTGACGCCGGGGAGCTGTTTTTT
CASRDRVDAGELFF
>NA|TRBV11-3|12|TRBJ1-6|NA
TGTGCCAGCAGCTCCATTAATTCACCCCTCCACTTT
CASSSINSPLHF
>NA|TRBV29-1|16|TRBJ1-5|NA
TGCAGCGTTCTGTGGGCAGGGGTAGGGAGCAATCAGCCCCAGCATTTT
CSVLWAGVGSNQPQHF
>NA|TRBV12-3/TRBV12-4|13|TRBJ1-1|NA
TGTGCCAGCAGTCGGGGGGAGTACACTGAAGCTTTCTTT
CASSRGEYTEAFF
>TRBD1|TRBV24-1|16|TRBJ2-3|few
TGTGCCACCAGTGACGATAGACAGGGTCGTGGAGATACGCAGTATTTT
CATSDDRQGRGDTQYF
>NA|TRBV12-3/TRBV12-4|13|TRBJ1-2|NA
TGTGCCAGCAGTTTAGAGCAGAGGACTAATCCCTACTTC
CASSLEQRTNPYF
>NA|TRBV6-1|13|TRBJ1-2|once
TGTGCCAGCAGTGACACCCCAGGGTATGGCTACACCTTC
CASSDTPGYGYTF
>NA|TRBV30|15|TRBJ2-1|NA
TGTGCCTGGAGTATGAGGTTCGGCTCCTACAATGAGCAGTTCTTC
CAWSMRFGSYNEQFF
>TRBD1|TRBV11-2|14|TRBJ2-7|NA
TGTGCCAGCAGCTCCGGACAGGGCCTCGGCGAGCAGTACTTC
CASSSGQGLGEQYF
>NA|TRBV7-8|17|TRBJ1-5|NA
TGTGCCAGCAACAACGGACAGTCCTTTCCTAGCAATCAGCCCCAGCATTTT
CASNNGQSFPSNQPQHF
>TRBD1|TRBV30|13|TRBJ1-6|NA
TGTGCCTGGAGACAGGGGAATAATTCACCCCTCCACTTT
CAWRQGNNSPLHF
>TRBD1|TRBV7-9|16|TRBJ1-1|few
TGTGCCAGCAGCTTTCGACAGGGGCAGATGAACACTGAAGCTTTCTTT
CASSFRQGQMNTEAFF
>NA|TRBV19|15|TRBJ2-7|NA
TGTGCCAGTAGTATCGGGGGACAGTTCTCCTACGAGCAGTACTTC
CASSIGGQFSYEQYF
>TRBD2|TRBV7-2|18|TRBJ2-2|NA
TGTGCCAGCACCCTAACTGGCCCCAGCGGGGGGACCAACGGGGAGCTGTTTTTT
CASTLTGPSGGTNGELFF
>NA|TRBV29-1|14|TRBJ1-1|NA
TGCAGCGTTGGCGCAGGAGGAATGAACACTGAAGCTTTCTTT
CSVGAGGMNTEAFF
>TRBD1|TRBV14|16|TRBJ2-1|NA
TGTGCCAGCAGCCATGGGACAGGGTTTTACTACAATGAGCAGTTCTTC
CASSHGTGFYYNEQFF
>NA|TRBV20-1|15|TRBJ1-1|NA
TGCAGTGCTAGTGGAGGACTGATAATGAACACTGAAGCTTTCTTT
CSASGGLIMNTEAFF
>NA|TRBV3-1/TRBV3-2|15|TRBJ1-5|NA
TGTGCCAGCAGCCAAGAGCCAGGATCGAATCAGCCCCAGCATTTT
CASSQEPGSNQPQHF
>NA|TRBV7-2|14|TRBJ1-5|NA
TGTGCCAGCAGCTCGGGACAACCTTATCAGCCCCAGCATTTT
CASSSGQPYQPQHF
>NA|TRBV7-6|13|TRBJ1-6|NA
TGTGCCAGCAGCTCCGGACAGAAGGAACCCCTCCACTTT
CASSSGQKEPLHF
>NA|TRBV30|14|TRBJ2-6|NA
TGTGCCTGGAGCAACAGGGTTGGGGCCAACGTCCTGACTTTC
CAWSNRVGANVLTF
>TRBD1|TRBV27|13|TRBJ1-2|NA
TGTGCCAGCTCGGGACAGCTTAACTATGGCTACACCTTC
CASSGQLNYGYTF
>NA|TRBV6-5|14|TRBJ1-4|NA
TGTGCCAGCAGGAGGGGCCTCGGGAGTGAAAAACTGTTTTTT
CASRRGLGSEKLFF
>NA|TRBV6-5|16|TRBJ2-1|NA
TGTGCCAGCAGTTACTCCTGGGGCGAAGTTTACAATGAGCAGTTCTTC
CASSYSWGEVYNEQFF
>TRBD1|TRBV5-1|16|TRBJ2-3|few
TGCGCCAGCAGCTTGGAAGGGGGCGCAGGCACAGATACGCAGTATTTT
CASSLEGGAGTDTQYF
>NA|TRBV5-1|11|TRBJ1-1|once
TGCGCCAGCAGCTTTAACTCGGAAGCTTTCTTT
CASSFNSEAFF
>NA|TRBV5-5|15|TRBJ2-1|NA
TGTGCCAGCAGTTCAGGGCTTAGCTCCTACAATGAGCAGTTCTTC
CASSSGLSSYNEQFF
>TRBD1|TRBV12-5|15|TRBJ2-7|NA
TGTGCTAGTGTTGGAGCGGGACAGGGGTTATACGAGCAGTACTTC
CASVGAGQGLYEQYF
>TRBD1|TRBV5-4|15|TRBJ2-2|NA
TGTGCCAGCAGCTTGAGGGACAGGGTGGCCGGGGAGCTGTTTTTT
CASSLRDRVAGELFF
>TRBD2|TRBV11-2|15|TRBJ2-3|NA
TGTGCCAGCAGCTTAACGGGACTAGGAGCGTTGGGGCAGTATTTT
CASSLTGLGALGQYF
>TRBD1|TRBV5-1|14|TRBJ1-2|NA
TGCGCCAGCAGCGCCGGACAGGCAAACTATGGCTACACCTTC
CASSAGQANYGYTF
>NA|TRBV4-1|16|TRBJ2-7|NA
TGCGCCAGCAGCCAACGGTTAGCGGAATACTCCTACGAGCAGTACTTC
CASSQRLAEYSYEQYF
>TRBD2|TRBV7-9|13|TRBJ2-1|NA
TGTGCCAGCAGCTTAGATTCCGAAGCGGGGGAGTTCTTC
CASSLDSEAGEFF
>TRBD1|TRBV19|15|TRBJ1-4|NA
TGTGCCAGTAGTCCGGAGGACAGGCGTAATGAAAAACTGTTTTTT
CASSPEDRRNEKLFF
>TRBD1|TRBV29-1|14|TRBJ2-2|NA
TGCAGCGCTTCCGGGACAGAATTCATCGGGGAGCTGTTTTTT
CSASGTEFIGELFF
>TRBD1|TRBV7-8|15|TRBJ2-7|NA
TGTGCCAGCAGCTCCGACAGGGAGAGGGGCCACGAGCAGTACTTC
CASSSDRERGHEQYF
>NA|TRBV5-1|14|TRBJ1-2|once
TGCGCCAGCAGCGTTGAAGGGGGAAACTATGGCTACACCTTC
CASSVEGGNYGYTF
>NA|TRBV9|12|TRBJ1-2|few
TGTGCCAGCAGCGAGACTGGAGTTGGCTACACCTTC
CASSETGVGYTF
>NA|TRBV7-2|9|TRBJ1-5|NA
TGTGCCACCTATCAGCCCCAGCATTTT
CATYQPQHF
>NA|TRBV5-5|11|TRBJ1-2|NA
TGTGCCAGCGGGACAACCTATGGCTACACCTTC
CASGTTYGYTF
>TRBD1|TRBV9|14|TRBJ1-1|NA
TGTGCCAGCAGCAGGGGACAGGCGAACACTGAAGCTTTCTTT
CASSRGQANTEAFF
>TRBD2|TRBV3-1/TRBV3-2|14|TRBJ2-7|few
TGTGCCAGCAGCTCAAGCGGGACTCCCTACGAGCAGTACTTC
CASSSSGTPYEQYF
>NA|TRBV30|14|TRBJ1-1|NA
TGTGCCTGGAGTGTCTTGGGGGGAAACACTGAAGCTTTCTTT
CAWSVLGGNTEAFF
>NA|TRBV2|12|TRBJ2-7|NA
TGTGCCAGCAAAGAGTTGGCCTACGAGCAGTACTTC
CASKELAYEQYF
>TRBD1|TRBV6-1|17|TRBJ1-2|NA
TGTGCCAGCAGTGAATTGGGGGTGACAGGGGTTGGAAATGGCTACACCTTC
CASSELGVTGVGNGYTF
>TRBD1|TRBV10-3|16|TRBJ2-2|NA
TGTGCCATCAGTGATGACAGGGGTCTTAACACCGGGGAGCTGTTTTTT
CAISDDRGLNTGELFF
>NA|TRBV5-4|15|TRBJ1-2|NA
TGTGCCAGCAGCACCCGACAGAATCCTAACTATGGCTACACCTTC
CASSTRQNPNYGYTF
>TRBD1|TRBV5-4|15|TRBJ2-1|NA
TGTGCCAGCAGCTTGGAGACAGGGGGAAACTATGAGCAGTTCTTC
CASSLETGGNYEQFF
>NA|TRBV4-2|15|TRBJ1-2|NA
TGTGCCAGCAGCCAAGCGGGGGGGTCAAACTATGGCTACACCTTC
CASSQAGGSNYGYTF
>NA|TRBV3-1/TRBV3-2|14|TRBJ2-3|NA
TGTGCCAGCAGCCAAGAGGGCAGGCCTGGTACGCAGTATTTT
CASSQEGRPGTQYF
>NA|TRBV15|14|TRBJ1-4|NA
TGTGCCACCAGCATCCGGGGAGAAGGTGAAAAACTGTTTTTT
CATSIRGEGEKLFF
>NA|TRBV6-5|13|TRBJ1-2|NA
TGTGCCAGCAGCCAACAGAAGAGAGGGGGCTACACCTTC
CASSQQKRGGYTF
>NA|TRBV24-1|16|TRBJ2-2|NA
TGTGCCACCAGTGATTTCTGGAGGGGAGAAACCGGGGAGCTGTTTTTT
CATSDFWRGETGELFF